This T cell receptor beta chain derives from a study of blood T cells in healthy people across ages. This clonotype was counted only a few times. What it recognizes is unknown. V lost 3 bases, J lost 7 bases, and 13 bases lay in between. Germline V gene lookup returns CDR1 DFQATT and CDR2 SNEGSKA (reference sequence). The CDR3 covers 14 residues. A J-beta primer mix and a sample-barcoded 5' primer were used in a second PCR of roughly 7 to 12 cycles. TCRdb fed the 5' RACE reads into MiXCR, producing one record per CDR3 protein. The repertoire holds 1,500,000 or so distinct CDR3 sequences, around 59% seen once, with over 5% in the top ten. General study results and limits: Among long-lived donors, naive CD4+ cells were more numerous and diversity higher than in aged donors.

A minimum of 6 million PBMCs was isolated per sample. The receptor's source is a young man in good health. The chain couples TRBV20-1 to TRBJ1-6, with no clear D. Sequenced: blood. In nucleotides, the CDR3 is TGCAGTGCTAGGGGAGGGCCTGGAAATTCACCCCTCCACTTT. It translates to CSARGGPGNSPLHF.